These T cell receptor beta chains were read from a single sample in a study of CD8+CD57+ T cells in acquired aplastic anemia. One entry per CDR3 protein, called by TCRdb with MiXCR from the reads. Of about 180,000 distinct CDR3 sequences in the sample, about 50% are singletons; the top ten hold 10% to 15%. Input material: sorted CD4+, CD8+, or CD8+CD57+ T cells (not recorded which) from PBMCs. The receptors here all came from a human donor with aplastic anemia. The CDR3 runs from the conserved cysteine through the conserved F or W. Each record gives: CDR3 protein, CDR3 DNA, J gene, D gene, clone size, V gene. D genes are given only for firm matches. For some rows the clone size is stated as once, few or many, or as a class when expanded; others skip it.

CASSLVGEETQYF TGTGCCAGCAGCTTAGTTGGGGAAGAGACCCAGTACTTC TRBJ2-5 NA many TRBV7-9
CASSRLGTGYEQFF TGCGCCAGCAGCCGCTTAGGGACAGGGTATGAGCAGTTCTTC TRBJ2-1 TRBD1 NA TRBV5-1
CASSPGRDQPQHF TGTGCCAGCAGCCCAGGCAGGGATCAGCCCCAGCATTTT TRBJ1-5 NA many TRBV6-1
CSAIGQTTYEQYF TGCAGTGCTATCGGACAGACGACCTACGAGCAGTACTTC TRBJ2-7 NA NA TRBV20-1
CASSMNGGGGWTDTQYF TGTGCCAGTAGTATGAATGGCGGGGGGGGTTGGACAGATACGCAGTATTTT TRBJ2-3 TRBD2 many TRBV19
CASSIVGPPAASPQHF TGTGCCAGTAGTATAGTTGGGCCCCCGGCCGCGTCGCCCCAGCATTTT TRBJ1-5 NA many TRBV19
CASSEQEITEAFF TGTGCCAGCAGTGAACAGGAAATCACTGAAGCTTTCTTT TRBJ1-1 NA once TRBV2
CSARPEDRVSYEQYF TGCAGTGCTAGACCCGAGGACAGGGTATCCTACGAGCAGTACTTC TRBJ2-7 TRBD1 many TRBV20-1
CASSLGRGRGSNTEAFF TGTGCCAGCAGCCTCGGGCGGGGGCGCGGGTCTAACACTGAAGCTTTCTTT TRBJ1-1 NA few TRBV4-2
CAISSGQGGLEQYF TGTGCCATCAGTTCGGGACAGGGAGGCCTCGAGCAGTACTTC TRBJ2-7 TRBD1 few TRBV10-3
CASSSQGETQYF TGCGCCAGCAGCTCACAGGGGGAGACCCAGTACTTC TRBJ2-5 TRBD1 NA TRBV5-1
CASSYPGIGAGPGDNTGELFF TGTGCCAGCAGTTACCCCGGGATAGGGGCCGGCCCGGGAGATAACACCGGGGAGCTGTTTTTT TRBJ2-2 NA few TRBV6-2/TRBV6-3
CASADVAGEKLFF TGTGCCAGTGCCGACGTCGCCGGGGAAAAACTGTTTTTT TRBJ1-4 NA many TRBV19
CSASLAGAKDTQYF TGCAGTGCTTCCCTAGCGGGGGCGAAGGATACGCAGTATTTT TRBJ2-3 TRBD2 NA TRBV20-1
CASSAQSSSNTEAFF TGCGCCAGCAGCGCGCAATCGAGTTCGAACACTGAAGCTTTCTTT TRBJ1-1 NA many TRBV5-1
CATSSLSSGLTHYEQYF TGTGCCACCAGCAGCCTCTCCAGTGGACTAACGCACTACGAGCAGTACTTC TRBJ2-7 NA NA TRBV15
CAISALPREGRNEQFF TGTGCCATCAGTGCCCTACCGCGGGAGGGCCGCAATGAGCAGTTCTTC TRBJ2-1 TRBD2 NA TRBV10-3
CASSSRPYEQYF TGTGCCAGCAGTTCCAGGCCGTACGAGCAGTACTTC TRBJ2-7 NA NA TRBV10-3
CASSQDVASGQETQYF TGTGCCAGCAGCCAAGATGTTGCTAGCGGCCAAGAGACCCAGTACTTC TRBJ2-5 TRBD2 few TRBV3-1
CASSEYPGSATNEKLFF TGTGCCAGCAGTGAATATCCGGGTTCGGCAACTAATGAAAAACTGTTTTTT TRBJ1-4 NA many TRBV25-1
CASSPDWAAAYEQYF TGTGCCAGCAGTCCCGACTGGGCCGCAGCCTACGAGCAGTACTTC TRBJ2-7 NA many TRBV6-1
CASGGRDRGSNEQFF TGTGCCAGCGGAGGTAGGGACAGGGGGTCCAATGAGCAGTTCTTC TRBJ2-1 TRBD1 few TRBV27
CASRFGQGVYNEQFF TGTGCCAGCAGATTTGGACAGGGGGTCTACAATGAGCAGTTCTTC TRBJ2-1 TRBD1 many TRBV2
CSALLQGGKTEAFF TGCAGTGCCCTTTTACAGGGAGGTAAGACTGAAGCTTTCTTT TRBJ1-1 NA NA TRBV20-1
CASSVDEVRTEAFF TGTGCCAGCAGCGTAGACGAGGTACGCACTGAAGCTTTCTTT TRBJ1-1 NA NA TRBV9
CAKRVNTGELFF TGTGCCAAACGGGTTAACACCGGGGAGCTGTTTTTT TRBJ2-2 NA NA TRBV2
CASHRGGTGELFF TGTGCCAGCCACAGGGGGGGAACCGGGGAGCTGTTTTTT TRBJ2-2 NA NA TRBV6-2/TRBV6-3
CASSNAGYEQYF TGTGCCAGTAGTAACGCAGGGTACGAGCAGTACTTC TRBJ2-7 NA NA TRBV19
CSARVAGSNEKLFF TGCAGTGCTAGAGTAGCAGGCTCTAATGAAAAACTGTTTTTT TRBJ1-4 NA many TRBV20-1
CAISEDRQGVGMDEQYF TGTGCCATCAGTGAGGATCGACAGGGAGTGGGGATGGACGAGCAGTACTTC TRBJ2-7 TRBD1 NA TRBV10-3
CASSPWGGQDEAFF TGTGCCAGCAGCCCCTGGGGGGGCCAGGATGAAGCTTTCTTT TRBJ1-1 NA NA TRBV7-2
CAISSGTSPISYNSPLHF TGTGCCATCAGTTCTGGGACCTCCCCGATTTCCTATAATTCACCCCTCCACTTT TRBJ1-6 NA NA TRBV10-3
CASSPTGGAGYIF TGTGCCAGCAGTCCTACAGGGGGAGCGGGCTACATCTTC TRBJ1-2 TRBD1 NA TRBV4-2
CSAVQGAGYGYTF TGCAGCGCAGTACAGGGGGCGGGCTATGGCTACACCTTC TRBJ1-2 TRBD1 few TRBV29-1
CASSPRREQGAPDTQYF TGTGCCAGCAGCCCGCGGCGGGAACAGGGAGCTCCAGATACGCAGTATTTT TRBJ2-3 NA many TRBV9
CASSEYLLAPPSGNTIYF TGTGCCAGCAGTGAATATCTCCTCGCCCCTCCCTCTGGAAACACCATATATTTT TRBJ1-3 NA NA TRBV25-1
CASSLWDNTEAFF TGTGCCAGCAGTTTGTGGGACAACACTGAAGCTTTCTTT TRBJ1-1 NA NA TRBV27
CSAGGLANEQFF TGCAGCGCCGGGGGACTAGCCAATGAGCAGTTCTTC TRBJ2-1 TRBD2 many TRBV29-1
CASSLGLASTDTQYF TGTGCCAGTAGCCTCGGCCTAGCCTCCACAGATACGCAGTATTTT TRBJ2-3 NA NA TRBV19
CASSQDAGGGDTQYF TGCGCCAGCAGCCAAGATGCGGGGGGGGGAGATACGCAGTATTTT TRBJ2-3 TRBD2 NA TRBV4-1
CASSRGNGNTIYF TGTGCCAGCAGCAGGGGCAATGGAAACACCATATATTTT TRBJ1-3 NA few TRBV7-6
CSAGQGALNEKLFF TGCAGTGCTGGACAGGGGGCATTAAATGAAAAACTGTTTTTT TRBJ1-4 TRBD1 NA TRBV20-1
CASSLGGPGTSTDTQYF TGCGCCAGCAGCTTGGGAGGGCCCGGGACTAGCACAGATACGCAGTATTTT TRBJ2-3 NA few TRBV5-1
CASILDRGAYEQYF TGTGCCAGCATCTTGGACAGGGGTGCCTACGAGCAGTACTTC TRBJ2-7 TRBD1 many TRBV6-1
CASSSATRTETQYF TGTGCCAGCAGCTCAGCGACACGGACAGAGACCCAGTACTTC TRBJ2-5 NA many TRBV7-9
CSVVPSSPSETQYF TGCAGCGTTGTTCCCTCCTCCCCTAGTGAGACCCAGTACTTC TRBJ2-5 NA few TRBV29-1
CASSPTSEYSYEQYF TGTGCCAGCAGCCCCACTAGCGAATATTCCTACGAGCAGTACTTC TRBJ2-7 TRBD2 NA TRBV7-9
CAWSGREGRSTEAFF TGTGCCTGGAGTGGCAGAGAGGGCCGGAGCACTGAAGCTTTCTTT TRBJ1-1 NA NA TRBV30